This is a list of T cell receptor beta chains from one sample in a study of T cell responses to AZD1222 COVID-19 vaccine. The method was immunoSEQ multiplex PCR; TCRdb's version includes in-frame clones alone and lacks a portion of them. The repertoire has some 110,000 clones, over 75% of them found once; the top ten carry over 15%. Here the sequenced sample was peripheral blood, taken on day 0 of AZD1222 vaccination. The receptors shown here come from an adult in good health. The conserved cysteine and the conserved F or W are not part of the CDR3 here. For some rows the clone size is stated as once, few or many, or as a class when expanded; others skip it.

size: .
J: TRBJ2-5
V: TRBV5-1
CDR3: ASSLDLNGVQETQY

size: .
J: TRBJ1-2
V: TRBV18
CDR3: ASSPPNRDINYGYT

size: once
J: TRBJ1-2
V: TRBV27
CDR3: ASSTGTGGGYT

size: .
J: TRBJ1-5
V: TRBV5-8
CDR3: ASSLESFGSPGEGNQPQH

size: .
J: TRBJ1-2
V: TRBV29-1
CDR3: SVTGTAANYGYT

size: .
J: TRBJ2-1
V: TRBV12-3/TRBV12-4
CDR3: ASSLVDNEQF

size: .
J: TRBJ1-2
V: TRBV12-3/TRBV12-4
CDR3: ASSYRVIYGYT

size: .
J: TRBJ1-4
V: TRBV5-1
CDR3: ASSKGTVATNEKLF

size: .
J: TRBJ1-2
V: TRBV5-5
CDR3: ASSRGMGAAEHGYT

size: .
J: TRBJ2-7
V: TRBV7-2
CDR3: ASSSMGTSYEQY

size: .
J: TRBJ2-4
V: TRBV7-8
CDR3: ASSWIAGALVAKNIQY

size: .
J: TRBJ1-1
V: TRBV3-1/TRBV3-2
CDR3: ASSHLRDRGGAF

size: .
J: TRBJ2-3
V: TRBV5-1
CDR3: ASSLEIGGVQADTQY

size: .
J: TRBJ1-4
V: TRBV10-3
CDR3: AISPRQGAVEKLF

size: once
J: TRBJ2-1
V: TRBV9
CDR3: ASSVSGGASYNEQF

size: .
J: TRBJ1-4
V: TRBV10-3
CDR3: AISESVQGSTNEKLF

size: .
J: TRBJ2-3
V: TRBV4-1
CDR3: ASSQEGWGGRDTQY

size: .
J: TRBJ1-1
V: TRBV6-5
CDR3: ASRDYGNTEAF

size: .
J: TRBJ1-2
V: TRBV4-1
CDR3: ASSQTGVLNYGYT

size: .
J: TRBJ1-2
V: TRBV4-2
CDR3: ASSQTGTGGVGYGYT

size: .
J: TRBJ2-7
V: TRBV28
CDR3: ASSGSGGTRYEQY

size: once
J: TRBJ2-1
V: TRBV6-2/TRBV6-3
CDR3: ASSSLVGGPENEQF

size: .
J: TRBJ1-2
V: TRBV27
CDR3: ASSLNRGSGYT

size: .
J: TRBJ1-6
V: TRBV2
CDR3: ASSGLSSNSPLH

size: .
J: TRBJ2-2
V: TRBV14
CDR3: ASSHLRTANTGELF

size: .
J: TRBJ2-7
V: TRBV9
CDR3: ASSVDPIFGHHEQY

size: .
J: TRBJ1-1
V: TRBV6-1
CDR3: ASSSMGRGVAEAF

size: .
J: TRBJ2-7
V: TRBV6-5
CDR3: ASSYSRQSGGYEQY

size: .
J: TRBJ1-1
V: TRBV4-1
CDR3: ASSQEGFGTEAF

size: .
J: TRBJ2-3
V: TRBV7-6
CDR3: ASSPYRKIQGRTDTQY

size: .
J: TRBJ1-3
V: TRBV7-6
CDR3: ASSPYILSGNTIY

size: .
J: TRBJ1-1
V: TRBV6-6
CDR3: ASTLSSDKNTEAF

size: once
J: TRBJ1-2
V: TRBV2
CDR3: ASSENGGFNYGYT

size: once
J: TRBJ1-5
V: TRBV7-2
CDR3: ASSLEGWRSNQPQH

size: .
J: TRBJ1-2
V: TRBV19
CDR3: ASSIDRGYGYT